This TCR beta chain was sequenced during a study of spatial heterogeneity in lung cancer. For the study at large: A consistent excess of beta-chain over alpha-chain sequences was detected. Raw reads contained each unique TCR and UMI combination more than ten times on average.

The presence of a unique molecular identifier marked each TCR cDNA molecule. TCRdb redid the calling of the 5' RACE reads with MiXCR, one entry per CDR3 protein. Here the sample spans some 3,000 distinct CDR3 sequences, 10% to 15% being singletons. Time point in this sample: sample taken at primary tumor resection. Unsorted samples of tumor, nontumor lung or frozen PBMC had their whole RNA sequenced. The approximately 70 donors had untreated early-stage non-small cell lung cancer. By share, this clonotype counts as medium-sized. From germline, CDR1 is SGHDT and CDR2 YYEEEE. The CDR3 length is 15 residues. V was clipped by 0 bases and J by 2 bases, with 9 bases between them.

The V and J genes are TRBV5-6 and TRBJ2-1, with a possible D match to TRBD2 (6 bases). The specimen comprised normal lung tissue next to the tumor, sampled at surgery. This sequence originates from a male donor with early-stage non-small cell lung cancer. Written as DNA, the CDR3 is TGTGCCAGCAGCTTGGCGGGAGCCCCCTACAATGAGCAGTTCTTC. This codes for CASSLAGAPYNEQFF. The full variable domain, its missing parts supplied by reference TRBV5-6 and TRBJ2-1, is DAGVTQSPTHLIKTRGQQVTLRCSPKSGHDTVSWYQQALGQGPQFIFQYYEEEERQRGNFPDRFSGHQFPNYSSELNVNALLLGDSALYLCASSLAGAPYNEQFFGPGTRLTVL.